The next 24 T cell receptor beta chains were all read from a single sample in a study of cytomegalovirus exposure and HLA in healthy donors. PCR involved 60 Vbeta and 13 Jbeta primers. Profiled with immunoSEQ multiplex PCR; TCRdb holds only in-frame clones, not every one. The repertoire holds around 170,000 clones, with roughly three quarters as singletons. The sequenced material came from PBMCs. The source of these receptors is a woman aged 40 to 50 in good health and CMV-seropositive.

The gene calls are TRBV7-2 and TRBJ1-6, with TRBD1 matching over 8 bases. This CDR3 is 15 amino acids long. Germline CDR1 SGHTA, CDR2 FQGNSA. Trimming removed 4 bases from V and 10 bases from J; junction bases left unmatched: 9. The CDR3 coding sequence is TGTGCCAGCAGCTCCTCCGGACAGGGTTTGTCACCCCTCCACTTT. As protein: CASSSSGQGLSPLHF.

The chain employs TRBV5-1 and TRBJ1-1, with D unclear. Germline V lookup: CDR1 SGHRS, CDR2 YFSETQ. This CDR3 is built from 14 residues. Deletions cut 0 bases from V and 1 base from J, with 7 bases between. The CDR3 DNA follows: TGCGCCAGCAGCTTGGGTGGGCAGAACACTGAAGCTTTCTTT. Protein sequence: CASSLGGQNTEAFF.

CDR3 sequence (DNA): TGTGCCAGCAGCAGAACGTCCAGGAACTATGGCTACACCTTC. Amino acids: CASSRTSRNYGYTF. The gene calls are TRBV6-1 and TRBJ1-2; the D is unclear. This CDR3 has 14 amino acids. Germline CDR1 and CDR2: MNHNS and SASEGT. V was cut by 6 bases and J by 2 bases, with 13 bases left in between.

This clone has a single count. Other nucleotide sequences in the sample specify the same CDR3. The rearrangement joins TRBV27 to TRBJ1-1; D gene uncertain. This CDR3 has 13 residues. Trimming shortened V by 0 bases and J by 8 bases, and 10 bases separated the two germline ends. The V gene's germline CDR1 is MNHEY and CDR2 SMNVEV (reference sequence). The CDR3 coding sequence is TGTGCCAGCAGTTTATCGACCGGAGGAGAAGCTTTCTTT. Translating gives CASSLSTGGEAFF.

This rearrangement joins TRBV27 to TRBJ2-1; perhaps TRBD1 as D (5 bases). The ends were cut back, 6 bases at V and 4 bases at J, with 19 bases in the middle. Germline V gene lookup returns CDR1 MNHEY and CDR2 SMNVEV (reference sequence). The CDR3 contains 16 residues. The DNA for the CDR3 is TGTGCCAGCAGGTCAAACACAGGTCTCGGGTACAATGAGCAGTTCTTC. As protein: CASRSNTGLGYNEQFF.

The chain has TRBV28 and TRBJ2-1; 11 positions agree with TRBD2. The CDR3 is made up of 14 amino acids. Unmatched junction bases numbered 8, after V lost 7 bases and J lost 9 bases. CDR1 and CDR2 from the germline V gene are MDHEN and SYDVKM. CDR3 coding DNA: TGTGCCAGCATCCGGACCCTAGCGGGGGGTGAGCAGTTCTTC. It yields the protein CASIRTLAGGEQFF.

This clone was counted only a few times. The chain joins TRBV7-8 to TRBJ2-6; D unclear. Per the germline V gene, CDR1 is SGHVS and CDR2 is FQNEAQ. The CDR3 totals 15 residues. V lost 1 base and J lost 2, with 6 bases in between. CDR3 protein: CASSLGTAGANVLTF. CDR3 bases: TGTGCCAGCAGCTTAGGCACAGCTGGGGCCAACGTCCTGACTTTC.

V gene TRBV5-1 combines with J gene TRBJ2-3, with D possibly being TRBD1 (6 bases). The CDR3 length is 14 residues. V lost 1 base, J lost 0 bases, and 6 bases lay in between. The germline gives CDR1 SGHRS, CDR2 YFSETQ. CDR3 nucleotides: TGCGCCAGCAGCTTGCAGGGGAGCACAGATACGCAGTATTTT. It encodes CASSLQGSTDTQYF.

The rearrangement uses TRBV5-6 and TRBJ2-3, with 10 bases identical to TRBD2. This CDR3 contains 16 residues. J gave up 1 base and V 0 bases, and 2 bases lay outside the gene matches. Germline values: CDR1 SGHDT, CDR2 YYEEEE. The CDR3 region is CASSLGGLARTDTQYF. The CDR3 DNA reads TGTGCCAGCAGCTTGGGGGGACTAGCGCGCACAGATACGCAGTATTTT.

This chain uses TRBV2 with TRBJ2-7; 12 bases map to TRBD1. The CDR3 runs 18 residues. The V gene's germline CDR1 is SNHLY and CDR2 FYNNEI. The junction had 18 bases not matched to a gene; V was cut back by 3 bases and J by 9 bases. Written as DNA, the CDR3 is TGTGCCAGCAGTGACCGGGACAGGGGGCCGGGGTCTCACTCTGGGCAGTACTTC. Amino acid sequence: CASSDRDRGPGSHSGQYF.

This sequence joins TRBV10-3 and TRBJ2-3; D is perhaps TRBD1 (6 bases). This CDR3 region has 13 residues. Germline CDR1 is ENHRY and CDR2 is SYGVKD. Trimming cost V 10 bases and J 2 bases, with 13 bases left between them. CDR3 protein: CATSGQTTDTQYF. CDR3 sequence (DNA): TGTGCCACCTCGGGACAAACCACAGATACGCAGTATTTT.

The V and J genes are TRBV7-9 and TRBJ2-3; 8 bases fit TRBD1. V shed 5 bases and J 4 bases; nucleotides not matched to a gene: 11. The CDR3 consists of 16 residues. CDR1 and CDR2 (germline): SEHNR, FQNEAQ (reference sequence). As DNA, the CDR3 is TGTGCCAGCAGCACCCAGGGGGCAGTGGCCGCAGATACGCAGTATTTT. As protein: CASSTQGAVAADTQYF.

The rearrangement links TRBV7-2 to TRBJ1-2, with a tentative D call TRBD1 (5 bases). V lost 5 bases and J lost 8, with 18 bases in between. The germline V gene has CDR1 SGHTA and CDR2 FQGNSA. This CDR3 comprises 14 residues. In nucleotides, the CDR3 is TGTGCCAGCAGCGCCGGTGGGGGACTATTCGGCTACACCTTC. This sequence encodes CASSAGGGLFGYTF.

The chain's CDR3 is CASSVGAGETQYF. The CDR3 DNA reads as TGTGCCAGCAGCGTAGGGGCGGGGGAAACCCAGTACTTC. The chain couples TRBV9 to TRBJ2-5; 7 bases map to TRBD2. Germline-derived CDR1 and CDR2 are SGDLS and YYNGEE. This CDR3 contains 13 residues. J gave up 8 bases and V 0 bases, and 4 bases lay outside the gene matches.

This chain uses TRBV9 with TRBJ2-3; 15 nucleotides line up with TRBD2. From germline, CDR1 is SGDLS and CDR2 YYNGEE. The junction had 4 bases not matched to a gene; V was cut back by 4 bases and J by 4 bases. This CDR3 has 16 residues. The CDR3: CASSPRTSGGADTQYF. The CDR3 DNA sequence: TGTGCCAGCAGCCCTCGGACTAGCGGGGGGGCAGATACGCAGTATTTT. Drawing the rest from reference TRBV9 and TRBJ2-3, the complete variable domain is DSGVTQTPKHLITATGQRVTLRCSPRSGDLSVYWYQQSLDQGLQFLIQYYNGEERAKGNILERFSAQQFPDLHSELNLSSLELGDSALYFCASSPRTSGGADTQYFGPGTRLTVL.

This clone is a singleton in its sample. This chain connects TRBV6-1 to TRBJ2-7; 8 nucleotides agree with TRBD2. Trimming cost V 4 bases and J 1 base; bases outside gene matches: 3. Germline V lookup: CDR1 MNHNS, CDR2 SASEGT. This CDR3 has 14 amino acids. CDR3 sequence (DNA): TGTGCCAGCAGTGTCGGGGGGGATTCCTACGAGCAGTACTTC. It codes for CASSVGGDSYEQYF.

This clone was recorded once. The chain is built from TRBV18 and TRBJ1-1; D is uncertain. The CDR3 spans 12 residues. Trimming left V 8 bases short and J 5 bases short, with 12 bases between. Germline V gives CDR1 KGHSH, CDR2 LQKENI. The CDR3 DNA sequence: TGTGCCAGCCGGGAGTCGGGGACTGAAGCTTTCTTT. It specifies CASRESGTEAFF. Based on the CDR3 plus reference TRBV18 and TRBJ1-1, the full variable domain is NAGVMQNPRHLVRRRGQEARLRCSPMKGHSHVYWYRQLPEEGLKFMVYLQKENIIDESGMPKERFSAEFPKEGPSILRIQQVVRGDSAAYFCASRESGTEAFFGQGTRLTVV.

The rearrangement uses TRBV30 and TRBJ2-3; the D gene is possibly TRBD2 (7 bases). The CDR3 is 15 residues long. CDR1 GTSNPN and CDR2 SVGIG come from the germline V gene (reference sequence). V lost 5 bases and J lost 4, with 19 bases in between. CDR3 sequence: CAWGYAGAGADTQYF. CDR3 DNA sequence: TGTGCCTGGGGCTATGCGGGGGCGGGTGCAGATACGCAGTATTTT.

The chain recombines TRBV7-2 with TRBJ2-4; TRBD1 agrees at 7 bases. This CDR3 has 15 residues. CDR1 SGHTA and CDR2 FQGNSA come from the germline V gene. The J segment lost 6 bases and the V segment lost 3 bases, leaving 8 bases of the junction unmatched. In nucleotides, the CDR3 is TGTGCCAGCAGCTTGGGGGACAGACCTTTAAACATTCAGTACTTC. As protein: CASSLGDRPLNIQYF.

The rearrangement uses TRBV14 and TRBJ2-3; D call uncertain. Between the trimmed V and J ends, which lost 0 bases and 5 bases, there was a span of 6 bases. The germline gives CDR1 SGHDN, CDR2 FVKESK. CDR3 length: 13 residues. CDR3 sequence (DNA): TGTGCCAGCAGCCAAGAAACCGGAGATACGCAGTATTTT. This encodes CASSQETGDTQYF.

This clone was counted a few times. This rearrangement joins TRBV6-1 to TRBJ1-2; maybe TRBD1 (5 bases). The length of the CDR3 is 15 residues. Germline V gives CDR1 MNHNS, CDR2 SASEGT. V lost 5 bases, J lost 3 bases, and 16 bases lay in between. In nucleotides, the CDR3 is TGTGCCAGCAGTACAGCCAGGGTGTCGGACTATGGCTACACCTTC. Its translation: CASSTARVSDYGYTF.

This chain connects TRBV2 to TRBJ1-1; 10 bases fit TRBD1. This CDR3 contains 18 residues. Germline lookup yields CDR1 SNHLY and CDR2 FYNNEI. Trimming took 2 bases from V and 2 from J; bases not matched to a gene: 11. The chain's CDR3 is CASSEKSGTGAGNTEAFF. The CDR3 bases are TGTGCCAGCAGTGAAAAATCCGGGACAGGGGCTGGAAACACTGAAGCTTTCTTT.

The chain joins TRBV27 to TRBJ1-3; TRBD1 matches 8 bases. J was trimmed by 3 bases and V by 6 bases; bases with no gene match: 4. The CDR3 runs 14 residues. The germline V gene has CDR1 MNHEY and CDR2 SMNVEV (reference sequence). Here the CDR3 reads CASRRTGNGNTIYF. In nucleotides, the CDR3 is TGTGCCAGCAGGCGGACAGGGAATGGAAACACCATATATTTT.

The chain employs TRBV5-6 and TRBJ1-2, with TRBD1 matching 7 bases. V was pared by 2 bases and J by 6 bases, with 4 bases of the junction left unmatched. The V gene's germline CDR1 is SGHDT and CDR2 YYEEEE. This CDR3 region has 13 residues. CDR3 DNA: TGTGCCAGCAGCTTCGGTCAGGGGGATGGCTACACCTTC. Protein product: CASSFGQGDGYTF. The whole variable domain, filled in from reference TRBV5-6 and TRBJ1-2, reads DAGVTQSPTHLIKTRGQQVTLRCSPKSGHDTVSWYQQALGQGPQFIFQYYEEEERQRGNFPDRFSGHQFPNYSSELNVNALLLGDSALYLCASSFGQGDGYTFGSGTRLTVV.